This T cell receptor beta chain was sequenced in a study of cytomegalovirus exposure and HLA in healthy donors. The study ran its PCR with 60 Vbeta and 13 Jbeta primers. Here immunoSEQ multiplex PCR was the method, and the copy in TCRdb shows in-frame clones only, minus some. The sample records about 200,000 clones, about four fifths being singletons. The CDR3 sequence is 14 residues long. The germline V gene has CDR1 SGHVS and CDR2 FQNEAQ. The V and J ends lost 5 bases and 7 bases, in that order; junction bases with no gene match: 4. J is TRBJ2-1 and V is TRBV7-8; 11 nucleotides agree with TRBD2. Sequencing was carried out using PBMCs. The receptor's source is a girl under 18 in good health and CMV-seropositive. DNA of the CDR3: TGTGCCAGCAGCGCTAGCGGGGGGAAGAATGAGCAGTTCTTC. Residues: CASSASGGKNEQFF. Based on the CDR3 plus reference TRBV7-8 and TRBJ2-1, the full variable domain is GAGVSQSPRYKVAKRGQDVALRCDPISGHVSLFWYQQALGQGPEFLTYFQNEAQLDKSGLPSDRFFAERPEGSVSTLKIQRTQQEDSAVYLCASSASGGKNEQFFGPGTRLTVL.